This TCR beta chain came from a study of cytotoxic CD8 clonotypes in ibrutinib-treated CLL. TCRdb keeps only in-frame clones here, not all; method: immunoSEQ multiplex PCR. The table has more than 110,000 clones, around 90% seen once. The sequence was obtained from a human donor with chronic lymphocytic leukemia. The starting material was PBMCs, obtained after 12 months of ibrutinib treatment.

The CDR3 bases are TGTGCCAGCAGTCCGCCAACAGGGCAGGGGCCCCAGCATTTT. Translating it yields CASSPPTGQGPQHF. The chain joins TRBV27 to TRBJ1-5; possibly TRBD1 for D (6 bases). Germline-derived CDR1 and CDR2 are MNHEY and SMNVEV (reference sequence). V lost 5 bases and J 9 bases, leaving 17 bases between the germline ends. The CDR3 runs 14 residues.